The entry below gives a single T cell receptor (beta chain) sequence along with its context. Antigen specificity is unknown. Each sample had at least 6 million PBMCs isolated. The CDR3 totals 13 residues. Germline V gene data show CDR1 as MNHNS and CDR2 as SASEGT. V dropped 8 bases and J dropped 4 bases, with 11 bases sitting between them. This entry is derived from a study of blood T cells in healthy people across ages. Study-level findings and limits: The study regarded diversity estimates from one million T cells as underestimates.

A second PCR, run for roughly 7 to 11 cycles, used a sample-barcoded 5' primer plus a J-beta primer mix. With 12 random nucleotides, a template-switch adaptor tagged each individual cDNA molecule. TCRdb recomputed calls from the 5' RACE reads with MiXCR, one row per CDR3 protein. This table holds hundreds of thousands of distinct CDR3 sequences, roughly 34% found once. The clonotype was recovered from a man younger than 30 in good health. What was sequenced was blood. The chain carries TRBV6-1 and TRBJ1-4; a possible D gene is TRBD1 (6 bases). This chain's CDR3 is CASGQRLNEKLFF. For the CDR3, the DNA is TGTGCCAGCGGACAGCGGCTTAATGAAAAACTGTTTTTT.